These 16 T cell receptor beta chains came from one sample sequenced in a study of blood T cell repertoires in COVID-19. Data came from immunoSEQ multiplex PCR; TCRdb stores just in-frame clones and leaves some out. The table records roughly 180,000 clones, 82% of them present only once. Sequences were obtained from PBMCs or T cells enriched from blood (not recorded which). These receptors were collected from a man in his 60s who had recovered from COVID-19.

The chain uses TRBV14 and TRBJ1-2; TRBD1 matches at 7 bases. V lost 0 bases and J lost 4; bases outside the gene matches: 8. The CDR3 runs to 16 residues. From germline, CDR1 is SGHDN and CDR2 FVKESK. The CDR3 DNA follows: TGTGCCAGCAGCCAAGAGAGACAGGGCACGGGCTATGGCTACACCTTC. It encodes CASSQERQGTGYGYTF.

This rearrangement joins TRBV7-8 to TRBJ1-2; 7 nucleotides line up with TRBD1. The CDR3 extends over 14 amino acids. Germline trimming cut 4 bases from V and 5 bases from J; bases unmatched to any gene: 7. CDR1 SGHVS and CDR2 FQNEAQ come from the germline V gene. The CDR3 region is CASSYSGTAYGYTF. The CDR3 region has the DNA TGTGCCAGCAGCTACTCCGGGACAGCTTATGGCTACACCTTC.

This rearrangement joins TRBV7-8 to TRBJ1-1, with a weak D call TRBD1 (5 bases). CDR1 SGHVS and CDR2 FQNEAQ come from the germline V gene. The CDR3 runs 15 residues. Trimming cost V 5 bases and J 4 bases, with 17 bases left between them. CDR3 loop: CASSRTGFGLTEAFF. The CDR3 DNA follows: TGTGCCAGCAGCCGTACAGGCTTCGGGCTCACTGAAGCTTTCTTT.

The rearrangement joins TRBV5-1 to TRBJ2-1; TRBD2 agrees at 8 bases. The germline V gene encodes CDR1 SGHRS and CDR2 YFSETQ. This CDR3 is 16 amino acids long. The V gene end was trimmed by 2 bases and the J gene end by 0 bases; junction bases not matched to a gene: 4. The CDR3: CASSFNSGVSYNEQFF. The CDR3 DNA reads as TGCGCCAGCAGCTTCAATAGCGGGGTCTCCTACAATGAGCAGTTCTTC.

This chain joins TRBV5-1 and TRBJ2-6; 8 bases fit TRBD2. The length of the CDR3 is 18 residues. The germline V gene has CDR1 SGHRS and CDR2 YFSETQ. Germline trimming cut 3 bases from V and 0 bases from J; bases unmatched to any gene: 8. CDR3 nucleotides: TGCGCCAGCAGCTCCGTGGGCGGGAGGTACTCTGGGGCCAACGTCCTGACTTTC. This sequence encodes CASSSVGGRYSGANVLTF.

The V gene is TRBV6-5, the J gene TRBJ2-7; weak D call: TRBD1 (6 bases). V was clipped by 6 bases and J by 0 bases, with 9 bases between them. This CDR3 spans 13 amino acids. Germline-derived CDR1 and CDR2 are MNHEY and SVGAGI. The CDR3 nucleotides are TGTGCCAGCAGAGGGGGAACCTCCTACGAGCAGTACTTC. Translation: CASRGGTSYEQYF.

The chain links TRBV9 to TRBJ2-1, with TRBD2 identical over 13 bases. The CDR3 has 16 amino acids. CDR1 is SGDLS and CDR2 is YYNGEE in the germline V gene. Trimming removed 3 bases from V and 6 bases from J; junction bases left unmatched: 6. The CDR3 protein is CASSAPGLAGSNEQFF. The CDR3 bases are TGTGCCAGCAGCGCACCGGGACTAGCGGGATCCAATGAGCAGTTCTTC.

The chain carries TRBV10-3 and TRBJ1-5; 8 nucleotides line up with TRBD1. With 6 bases clipped from V and 5 bases from J, the junction kept 9 bases outside the gene matches. The CDR3 consists of 15 residues. CDR1 and CDR2 (germline): ENHRY, SYGVKD. The CDR3 reads CAIRKGQGRDQPQHF. CDR3 coding DNA: TGTGCCATCAGGAAAGGACAGGGAAGGGATCAGCCCCAGCATTTT.

This clone was detected only once. The J gene is TRBJ1-3, the V gene TRBV19, with D unclear. The CDR3 has 14 residues. Germline CDR1 and CDR2: LNHDA and SQIVND (reference sequence). Deletions cut 3 bases from V and 2 bases from J, with 8 bases between. The CDR3 sequence is CASSILPTGNTIYF. In nucleotides, the CDR3 is TGTGCCAGTAGTATCCTTCCTACTGGAAACACCATATATTTT.

This clone was observed a few times. V gene TRBV7-8 combines with J gene TRBJ1-3; 10 nucleotides line up with TRBD1. The J segment lost 8 bases and the V segment lost 6 bases, leaving 10 bases of the junction unmatched. CDR1 SGHVS and CDR2 FQNEAQ come from the germline V gene. The CDR3 contains 15 residues. This chain's CDR3 is CASRAPGQGTHTIYF. CDR3 DNA sequence: TGTGCCAGCAGAGCCCCGGGACAGGGGACGCACACCATATATTTT.

This rearrangement joins TRBV28 to TRBJ2-3, with 11 bases aligning to TRBD2. V lost 6 bases to trimming and J lost 3 bases; unmatched junction nucleotides: 5. CDR1 and CDR2 from the germline V gene are MDHEN and SYDVKM. This CDR3 is built from 15 residues. This CDR3 reads CASRHPSGRTDTQYF. The CDR3 nucleotides read TGTGCCAGCAGACACCCTAGCGGGAGGACAGATACGCAGTATTTT.

This rearrangement joins TRBV9 to TRBJ1-2, with TRBD1 matching over 8 bases. The CDR3 has 18 residues. The ends lost 3 bases at V and 2 bases at J; junction bases unmatched: 15. Germline V lookup: CDR1 SGDLS, CDR2 YYNGEE. The CDR3 here is CASSGPSLDRAVNYGYTF. Written as DNA, the CDR3 is TGTGCCAGCAGCGGTCCCTCCTTGGACAGGGCGGTGAACTATGGCTACACCTTC.

The genes are TRBV7-2 and TRBJ1-4, with D hard to call. This CDR3 has 13 amino acids. Deletions cut 3 bases from V and 7 bases from J, with 9 bases between. Looked up from germline, CDR1 is SGHTA and CDR2 is FQGNSA. CDR3 loop: CASSFQVAEKLFF. CDR3 DNA sequence: TGTGCCAGCAGCTTTCAGGTGGCTGAAAAACTGTTTTTT.

The chain combines TRBV7-6 with TRBJ1-4; D is undetermined. Per germline, CDR1 SGHVS and CDR2 FNYEAQ. This CDR3 comprises 18 residues. The V and J ends lost 0 bases and 8 bases respectively, with 22 bases between them. CDR3 sequence: CASSLARGDELRGEKLFF. The CDR3 region has the DNA TGTGCCAGCAGCTTAGCGCGGGGTGATGAGTTACGAGGGGAAAAACTGTTTTTT. Variable domain in full (rest from reference TRBV7-6 and TRBJ1-4): GAGVSQSPRYKVTKRGQDVALRCDPISGHVSLYWYRQALGQGPEFLTYFNYEAQQDKSGLPNDRFSAERPEGSISTLTIQRTEQRDSAMYRCASSLARGDELRGEKLFFGSGTQLSVL.

This chain joins TRBV4-2 and TRBJ1-6; possibly TRBD1 for D (6 bases). Looked up from germline, CDR1 is LGHNA and CDR2 is YNFKEQ. This CDR3 comprises 18 residues. V was trimmed by 2 bases and J by 0 bases, leaving 14 bases between them. DNA for the CDR3: TGTGCCAGCAGCCAACAAGGGGGAGGGATCTCCTATAATTCACCCCTCCACTTT. Amino acids: CASSQQGGGISYNSPLHF.

This clone has only a few counts. This chain uses TRBV28 with TRBJ1-2; D not resolved. The CDR3 covers 14 residues. With 6 bases removed from V and 0 bases from J, the gap between germline ends came to 11 bases. Germline CDR1 reads MDHEN; CDR2 reads SYDVKM. The CDR3 DNA sequence: TGTGCCAGCAGGCGGCAAGGTGCTAACTATGGCTACACCTTC. Protein: CASRRQGANYGYTF.